The rows below give T cell receptor beta chains drawn from one sample of a study of regulatory T cells in long-lasting Graves disease. TCRdb reanalysed the multiplex PCR reads using MiXCR and keeps one entry per CDR3 protein. This sample has approximately 470,000 distinct CDR3 sequences, with about a fifth found just once. Specimen: peripheral blood mononuclear cells (PBMCs), collected when the disease was refractory, from a patient treated with antithyroid drugs. These receptors came from a female donor with Graves disease. Each CDR3 is given with its conserved first and last residue. D genes are given only for firm matches. Where a row states a size, it is once, few, many or the class of an expanded clone; other rows omit it.

>many|NA|TRBJ1-5|TRBV6-1
TGTGCCAGCAGGAGGGGTGCTCAGCCCCAGCATTTT
CASRRGAQPQHF
>few|TRBD2|TRBJ2-7|TRBV6-5
TGTGCCAGCAGTTACTCGAACAGCGGGAGGCCTTCCTACGAGCAGTACTTC
CASSYSNSGRPSYEQYF
>few|NA|TRBJ1-6|TRBV20-1
TGCAGTGCTAGGACAGATAATTCACCCCTCCACTTT
CSARTDNSPLHF
>NA|NA|TRBJ2-7|TRBV4-1
TGCGCCAGCAGCCACCCCCAGCCGGGGACGGGTGAGCAGTACTTC
CASSHPQPGTGEQYF
>few|TRBD1|TRBJ2-3|TRBV9
TGTGCCAGCAGCGTAGCGGAGTTGGGGACAGTCACGCAGTATTTT
CASSVAELGTVTQYF
>many|TRBD1|TRBJ1-2|TRBV12-3/TRBV12-4
TGTGCCAGCAGTTCCCACAGGACAGGGAGCCGGGGCTACACCTTC
CASSSHRTGSRGYTF
>NA|TRBD1|TRBJ1-3|TRBV7-2
TGTGCCAGCAGCATACAGGGGGCGGTACCCGGAAACACCATATATTTT
CASSIQGAVPGNTIYF
>NA|NA|TRBJ2-2|TRBV25-1
TGTGCCAGCAGTGAATTATTCGGGGAGCTGTTTTTT
CASSELFGELFF
>NA|TRBD1|TRBJ1-1|TRBV5-1
TGCGCCAGCAGCTGGGACAGCTTGAACACTGAAGCTTTCTTT
CASSWDSLNTEAFF
>many|TRBD1|TRBJ2-7|TRBV7-9
TGTGCCAGCAGCTTATACAGGGGCGACGAGCAGTACTTC
CASSLYRGDEQYF
>NA|NA|TRBJ1-4|TRBV4-3
TGCGCCAGCAGCCAAGCCACCACGGCCAATGAAAAACTGTTTTTT
CASSQATTANEKLFF
>NA|TRBD1|TRBJ1-2|TRBV7-9
TGTGCCAGCAGCGGGGACAGGGAACCCGCCTATGGCTACACCTTC
CASSGDREPAYGYTF
>many|TRBD1|TRBJ1-4|TRBV6-5
TGTGCCAGCAGTTACACAGGGGGCTATGAAAAACTGTTTTTT
CASSYTGGYEKLFF
>NA|NA|TRBJ1-2|TRBV5-1
TGCGCCAGCACCCCCTGGGAGGATGGCTACACCTTC
CASTPWEDGYTF
>many|TRBD1|TRBJ2-5|TRBV28
TGTGCCAGCAGTTTCAGGGACAGAGACCAAGAGACCCAGTACTTC
CASSFRDRDQETQYF
>NA|TRBD1|TRBJ1-2|TRBV15
TGTGCCACCAGCAGAGATTGGGACAGCGTCTATGGCTACACCTTC
CATSRDWDSVYGYTF
>NA|TRBD1|TRBJ1-5|TRBV6-2/TRBV6-3
TGTGCCAGCAAAAGTTTGGCCGGGACAGGCTTTAGCAATCAGCCCCAGCATTTT
CASKSLAGTGFSNQPQHF
>many|NA|TRBJ2-7|TRBV6-1
TGTGCCAGCAGTGAAGGGGGAGTCTCCTACGAGCAGTACTTC
CASSEGGVSYEQYF
>many|TRBD2|TRBJ2-5|TRBV7-8
TGTGCCAGCAGCTTCCCCCTCCTAGCGGGAGGATCAGCGGAGACCCAGTACTTC
CASSFPLLAGGSAETQYF
>few|NA|TRBJ1-1|TRBV20-1
TGCAGTGCAAACCGATTCACCCCTAAACAGGGAGGGACTGAAGCTCTCTTT
CSANRFTPKQGGTEALF
>NA|TRBD1|TRBJ2-2|TRBV10-3
TGTGCCATCAGACGGGACAGTAGCACCGGGGAGCTGTTTTTT
CAIRRDSSTGELFF
>many|NA|TRBJ1-2|TRBV2
TGTGCCAGCAGTGATGCAGGGGCCCCCGGCTATGGCTACACCTTC
CASSDAGAPGYGYTF
>NA|NA|TRBJ2-7|TRBV19
TGTGCCAGTAGTATAGGTCCGGGAAAAAAACACGAGCAGTACTTC
CASSIGPGKKHEQYF
>many|NA|TRBJ2-7|TRBV28
TGTGCCAGCTCACCACAGGGCTCCGAGCAGTACTTC
CASSPQGSEQYF
>many|NA|TRBJ1-5|TRBV19
TGTGCCAGTAGTAAGGCGAAGGGATTTGCCCCACAAGGACAGCCCCAGCATTTT
CASSKAKGFAPQGQPQHF
>once|TRBD1|TRBJ1-5|TRBV27
TGTGCCAGCAGTCTGAGGACAGGGACTGGCAATCAGCCCCAGCATTTT
CASSLRTGTGNQPQHF
>NA|TRBD1|TRBJ2-5|TRBV14
TGTGCCAGCAGCCGCCGGACAGGGCGGGAGACCCAGTACTTC
CASSRRTGRETQYF
>NA|NA|TRBJ2-1|TRBV9
TGTGCCAGCAGCGGAGGCCCCCCGCCCCTCGATGAGCAGTTCTTC
CASSGGPPPLDEQFF
>NA|NA|TRBJ1-2|TRBV6-1
TGTGCCAGCAGTGAAGGGCCAGGGCCTAACTATGGCTACACCTTC
CASSEGPGPNYGYTF
>once|TRBD1|TRBJ2-2|TRBV28
TGTGCCAGCAGTTTAGATACAGGGGGCCTTGCGAACACCGGGGAGCTGTTTTTT
CASSLDTGGLANTGELFF
>few|NA|TRBJ2-7|TRBV27
TGTGCCAGCAGTTTGGGGCGCGGTGCAGCCTACGAGCAGTACTTC
CASSLGRGAAYEQYF
>many|NA|TRBJ2-7|TRBV11-2
TGTGCCAGCAGCCCAGGCATCGAGCAGTACTTC
CASSPGIEQYF
>many|NA|TRBJ2-7|TRBV30
TGTGCCTGGAGTGATGCGGGGCGCCGGGAGCAGTACTTC
CAWSDAGRREQYF
>NA|NA|TRBJ2-7|TRBV5-1
TGCGCCAGCAGCCTGGACTCTAGGGTCCGTGACGAGCAGTACTTC
CASSLDSRVRDEQYF
>many|TRBD1|TRBJ1-5|TRBV27
TGTGCCAGCAGTTTGGGGACAGGGTTTCAGCCCCAGCATTTT
CASSLGTGFQPQHF
>NA|TRBD1|TRBJ1-2|TRBV19
TGTGCCAGTAACCCCTTCGACCGGACAGGGTCCCCGGCATATTCTGGCTACACCTTC
CASNPFDRTGSPAYSGYTF
>few|NA|TRBJ2-4|TRBV4-2
TGTGCCAGCAGCCAAGAGGGGACTCAGTTGGCCAAAAACATTCAGTACTTC
CASSQEGTQLAKNIQYF
>few|NA|TRBJ2-7|TRBV7-2
TGTGCCAGCAGCCGCCCGGACCGGGTCGAGCAGTACTTC
CASSRPDRVEQYF
>NA|NA|TRBJ2-7|TRBV7-2
TGTGCCAGCAGCAAGTACTCGGGACTTTACGAGCAGTACTTC
CASSKYSGLYEQYF
>many|NA|TRBJ1-1|TRBV28
TGTGCCAGCAGTCGGGGGCGCCATGAAGCTTTCTTT
CASSRGRHEAFF
>few|NA|TRBJ1-2|TRBV5-4
TGTGCCAGCAGCTTGGAGTTATCGGGGGGGCGCGTCTATGGCTACACCTTC
CASSLELSGGRVYGYTF
>few|TRBD1|TRBJ1-3|TRBV6-1
TGTGCCGTAGAAAGACACAGGGGATCTAGGGCCGCTGGAAACACCATATATTTT
CAVERHRGSRAAGNTIYF
>many|TRBD2|TRBJ2-7|TRBV11-2
TGTGCCAGCAGCTTATATGGAGCGGGAGATTACGAGCAGTACTTC
CASSLYGAGDYEQYF
>few|TRBD1|TRBJ2-7|TRBV4-1
TGCGCCAGCAGACAACCGGGACAGGGGGACGAGCAGTACTTC
CASRQPGQGDEQYF
>many|NA|TRBJ1-6|TRBV30
TGTGCCTGGACATCAGCTCAATATAATTCACCCCTCCACTTT
CAWTSAQYNSPLHF
>few|NA|TRBJ1-4|TRBV6-5
TGTGCCAGCAGTTACTATCAAATGGCGGAAAAACTGTTTTTT
CASSYYQMAEKLFF
>NA|NA|TRBJ2-7|TRBV20-1
TGCAGTGCTAGAGATATCACCGAGCAGTACTTC
CSARDITEQYF
>NA|NA|TRBJ2-7|TRBV11-2
TGTGCCAGCAAGCCTCGGGACGGGGTGGGCTGCGAGCAGTACTTC
CASKPRDGVGCEQYF
>few|NA|TRBJ2-5|TRBV11-2
TGTGCCAGCAGCAGGGGTGTAGCGACCCAGTACTTC
CASSRGVATQYF
>NA|NA|TRBJ2-3|TRBV28
TGTGCCAGCAGTTTCAGACCCACAGATACGCAGTATTTT
CASSFRPTDTQYF
>many|NA|TRBJ1-5|TRBV28
TGTGCCAGCAGTTTATTGGGGGGACATCAGCCCCAGCATTTT
CASSLLGGHQPQHF
>NA|NA|TRBJ1-1|TRBV4-1
TGCGCCAGCAGCCAAGTCGGCCGGGGAGACACTGAAGCTTTCTTT
CASSQVGRGDTEAFF
>NA|NA|TRBJ1-3|TRBV7-9
TGTGCCAGCAGCTTAGAGACAGGAAACACCATATATTTT
CASSLETGNTIYF